Listed here is a single T cell receptor beta chain. The data stem from a study of blood T cell repertoires in COVID-19. Whole-study context: PBMCs, B-cell-depleted T cells, or T cells provided the cDNA or gDNA that made up the material.

Germline CDR1 reads SGHAT; CDR2 reads FQDESV (reference sequence). V lost 3 bases and J 1 base, leaving 6 bases between the germline ends. The CDR3 extends over 13 amino acids. How the authors handled the data: Estimated nucleated cell counts came from reference gene primer amplification. Libraries were prepared by immunoSEQ multiplex PCR; TCRdb keeps only in-frame clonotypes and omits some of them. The D gene and trimming were derived from the DNA, and the V and J assignments and clone size from that table. The table records tens of thousands of clones, almost 85% of them present only once. Sequenced: peripheral blood. The receptor was isolated from a woman older than 75 with acute or convalescent COVID-19. J is TRBJ1-1 and V is TRBV11-1; D call uncertain. CDR3 in DNA: TGTGCCAGCAGCTTCAACACGAACACTGAAGCTTTCTTT. This translates into CASSFNTNTEAFF.